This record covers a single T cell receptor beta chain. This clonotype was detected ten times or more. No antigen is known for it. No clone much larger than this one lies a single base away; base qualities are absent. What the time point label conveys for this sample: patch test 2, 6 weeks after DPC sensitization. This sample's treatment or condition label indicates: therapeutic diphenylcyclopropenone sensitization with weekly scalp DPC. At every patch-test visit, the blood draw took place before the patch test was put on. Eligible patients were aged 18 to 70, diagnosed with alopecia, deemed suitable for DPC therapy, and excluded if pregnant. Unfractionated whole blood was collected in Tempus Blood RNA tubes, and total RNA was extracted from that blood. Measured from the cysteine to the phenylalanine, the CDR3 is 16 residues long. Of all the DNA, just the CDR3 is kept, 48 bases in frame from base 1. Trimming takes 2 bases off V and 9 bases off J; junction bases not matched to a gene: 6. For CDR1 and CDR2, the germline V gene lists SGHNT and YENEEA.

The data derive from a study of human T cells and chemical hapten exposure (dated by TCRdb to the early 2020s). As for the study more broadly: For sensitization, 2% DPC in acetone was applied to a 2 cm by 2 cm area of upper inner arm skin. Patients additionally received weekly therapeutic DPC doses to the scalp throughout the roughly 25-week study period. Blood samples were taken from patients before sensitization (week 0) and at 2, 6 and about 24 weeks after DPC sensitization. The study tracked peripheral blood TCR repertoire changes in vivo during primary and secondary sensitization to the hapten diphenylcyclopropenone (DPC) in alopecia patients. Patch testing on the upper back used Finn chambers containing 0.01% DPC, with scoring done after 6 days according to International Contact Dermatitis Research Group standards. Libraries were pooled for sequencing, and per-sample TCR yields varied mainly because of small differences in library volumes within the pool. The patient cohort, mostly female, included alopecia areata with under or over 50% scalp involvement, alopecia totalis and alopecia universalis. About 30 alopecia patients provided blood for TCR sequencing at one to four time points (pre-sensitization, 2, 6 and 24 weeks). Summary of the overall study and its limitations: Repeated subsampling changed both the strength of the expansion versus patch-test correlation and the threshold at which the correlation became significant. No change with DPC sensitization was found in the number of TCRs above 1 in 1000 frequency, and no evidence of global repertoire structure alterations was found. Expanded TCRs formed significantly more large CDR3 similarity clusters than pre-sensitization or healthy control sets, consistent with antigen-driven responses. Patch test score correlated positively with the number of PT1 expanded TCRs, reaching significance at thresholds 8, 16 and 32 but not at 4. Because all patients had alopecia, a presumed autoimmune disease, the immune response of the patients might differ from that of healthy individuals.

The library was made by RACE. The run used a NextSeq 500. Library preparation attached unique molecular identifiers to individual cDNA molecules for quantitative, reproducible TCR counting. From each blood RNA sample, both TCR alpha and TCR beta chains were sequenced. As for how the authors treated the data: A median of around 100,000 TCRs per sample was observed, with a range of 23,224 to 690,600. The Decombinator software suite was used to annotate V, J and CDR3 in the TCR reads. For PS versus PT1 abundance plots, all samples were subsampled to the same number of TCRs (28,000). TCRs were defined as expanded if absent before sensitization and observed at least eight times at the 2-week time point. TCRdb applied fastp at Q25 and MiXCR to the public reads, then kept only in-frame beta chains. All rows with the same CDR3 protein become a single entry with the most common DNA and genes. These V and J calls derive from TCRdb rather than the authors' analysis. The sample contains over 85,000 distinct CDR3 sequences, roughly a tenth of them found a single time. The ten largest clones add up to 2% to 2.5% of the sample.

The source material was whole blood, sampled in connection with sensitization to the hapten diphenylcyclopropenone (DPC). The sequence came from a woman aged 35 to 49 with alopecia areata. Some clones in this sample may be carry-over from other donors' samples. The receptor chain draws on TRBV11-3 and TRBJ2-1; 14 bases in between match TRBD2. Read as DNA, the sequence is TGTGCCAGCAGCTTAACCGGGACTAGCGGGAGCGGTGAGCAGTTCTTC. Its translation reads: CASSLTGTSGSGEQFF.